The 18 T cell receptor beta chains listed next were all sequenced from one sample in a study of blood T cell repertoires in COVID-19. Here immunoSEQ multiplex PCR was the method, and the copy in TCRdb shows in-frame clones only, minus some. This sample carries roughly 72,000 clones, less than 85% of them seen once, and the ten largest clones take approximately 5%. The sequenced sample was peripheral blood. These receptors all come from a woman older than 75 with active or convalescent COVID-19.

The V gene is TRBV20-1, the J gene TRBJ1-2; 10 positions agree with TRBD1. CDR1 and CDR2 (germline): DFQATT, SNEGSKA (reference sequence). The CDR3 is made up of 11 amino acids. V lost 6 bases, J lost 6 bases, and 1 base stayed unmatched. The CDR3 DNA reads as TGCAGTGCGACAGGGGGCCATGGCTACACCTTC. It encodes CSATGGHGYTF.

The rearrangement joins TRBV7-9 to TRBJ2-1, with 9 bases matching TRBD2. This CDR3 spans 15 amino acids. Germline lookup yields CDR1 SEHNR and CDR2 FQNEAQ (reference sequence). The V gene end was trimmed by 5 bases and the J gene end by 7 bases; junction bases not matched to a gene: 9. In nucleotides, the CDR3 is TGTGCCAGCAGCCCCGGGACTAGCAGGTTGAATGAGCAGTTCTTC. Translation: CASSPGTSRLNEQFF.

This clone occurred once. This chain uses TRBV7-8 with TRBJ2-7; tentatively, D is TRBD1 (6 bases). CDR3 length: 15 residues. The germline V gene encodes CDR1 SGHVS and CDR2 FQNEAQ. V shed 1 base and J shed 5 bases, with 15 bases lying between them. CDR3 nucleotide sequence: TGTGCCAGCAGCTTAGTTCTTACAGGGAAGGACGAGCAGTACTTC. It is translated as CASSLVLTGKDEQYF.

The rearrangement joins TRBV27 to TRBJ2-7; TRBD2 matches 12 bases. Germline CDR1 and CDR2: MNHEY and SMNVEV (reference sequence). Germline trimming cut 8 bases from V and 7 bases from J; bases unmatched to any gene: 9. This CDR3 is 14 amino acids long. This chain's CDR3 is CASFGLAGPVEQYF. The CDR3 DNA follows: TGTGCCAGCTTCGGACTAGCGGGGCCAGTTGAGCAGTACTTC.

This rearrangement joins TRBV28 to TRBJ1-2, with a possible D match to TRBD1 (5 bases). The germline V gene encodes CDR1 MDHEN and CDR2 SYDVKM. V was pared by 6 bases and J by 2 bases, with 13 bases between. The CDR3 is 14 residues long. The CDR3 here is CASSGVGGNYGYTF. CDR3 nucleotides: TGTGCCAGCAGCGGGGTGGGGGGAAACTATGGCTACACCTTC.

This chain links TRBV18 with TRBJ1-1; TRBD1 is a possible D gene (6 bases). The CDR3 extends over 16 amino acids. The germline gives CDR1 KGHSH, CDR2 LQKENI. The V end was cut by 3 bases, the J end by 1 base, with 15 bases between. DNA of the CDR3: TGTGCCAGCTCACCCAGGGGCAGGGCGCAGAACACTGAAGCTTTCTTT. Protein sequence: CASSPRGRAQNTEAFF.

The CDR3 DNA follows: TGCGCCAGCAGTCGCGGAGCGGGGGACGGCACAGATACGCAGTATTTT. Protein: CASSRGAGDGTDTQYF. The chain recombines TRBV10-1 with TRBJ2-3; the match to TRBD2 covers 8 bases. V lost 5 bases and J lost 1; bases outside the gene matches: 8. The CDR3 loop spans 16 amino acids. CDR1 is WNHNN and CDR2 is SYGVQD in the germline V gene (reference sequence).

J is TRBJ1-1 and V is TRBV6-2 or TRBV6-3; D ambiguous. The CDR3 is 15 residues long. Trimming shortened V by 5 bases and J by 3 bases, and 16 bases separated the two germline ends. Germline CDR1 reads MNHEY; CDR2 reads SVGEGT. This CDR3 is CASSVIKRAYTEAFF. The CDR3 DNA follows: TGTGCCAGCAGTGTTATTAAGAGGGCATACACTGAAGCTTTCTTT.

V and J are TRBV25-1 and TRBJ2-3; a possible D gene is TRBD2 (5 bases). Germline V gene data show CDR1 as MGHDK and CDR2 as SYGVNS. This CDR3 spans 17 amino acids. V was shortened by 3 bases and J by 6 bases, with 22 bases between the two germline ends. In DNA, the CDR3 is TGTGCCAGCAGTGAGCGGAAGCGGCCCCAGTCGATTGATACGCAGTATTTT. It codes for CASSERKRPQSIDTQYF. Looking up the rest from reference TRBV25-1 and TRBJ2-3 gives the full variable domain: EADIYQTPRYLVIGTGKKITLECSQTMGHDKMYWYQQDPGMELHLIHYSYGVNSTEKGDLSSESTVSRIRTEHFPLTLESARPSHTSQYLCASSERKRPQSIDTQYFGPGTRLTVL.

The chain combines TRBV30 with TRBJ1-5; D call uncertain. Looked up from germline, CDR1 is GTSNPN and CDR2 is SVGIG (reference sequence). The CDR3 sequence is 13 residues long. V lost 2 bases, J lost 2 bases, and 7 bases lay in between. Here the CDR3 reads CAWSSGGNQPQHF. CDR3 DNA sequence: TGTGCCTGGAGTTCGGGAGGCAATCAGCCCCAGCATTTT.

The chain combines TRBV5-1 with TRBJ1-3, with TRBD1 identical over 9 bases. This CDR3 has 15 residues. Germline CDR1 and CDR2: SGHRS and YFSETQ. Unmatched junction bases numbered 5, after V lost 5 bases and J lost 2 bases. CDR3 amino acids: CASRPRTGAGNTIYF. The CDR3 nucleotides read TGCGCCAGCAGACCGAGGACAGGGGCTGGAAACACCATATATTTT.

The V and J genes are TRBV28 and TRBJ1-5, with D perhaps matching TRBD1 (5 bases). This CDR3 is built from 15 residues. Trimming removed 2 bases from V and 4 bases from J, with 12 bases in between. Germline V gene lookup returns CDR1 MDHEN and CDR2 SYDVKM. For the CDR3, the DNA is TGTGCCAGCAGTTTAGTGGGTGGGGGGAATCAGCCCCAGCATTTT. As protein: CASSLVGGGNQPQHF.

The chain combines TRBV3-1 (or the pseudogene TRBV3-2) with TRBJ2-3; 9 bases line up with TRBD2. V lost 8 bases, J lost 6 bases, and 27 bases stayed unmatched. The CDR3 sequence is 20 residues long. Germline lookup yields CDR1 LGHDT and CDR2 YNNKEL (reference sequence). CDR3 coding DNA: TGTGCCAGCTCAAGCTTGGCGGGGGGGCCGTCGATCCAATTCGTTGATACGCAGTATTTT. Its translation is CASSSLAGGPSIQFVDTQYF.

The chain joins TRBV3-1 (or the pseudogene TRBV3-2) to TRBJ1-2, with 7 bases aligning to TRBD1. Per germline, CDR1 LGHDT and CDR2 YNNKEL (reference sequence). The ends lost 3 bases at V and 3 bases at J; junction bases unmatched: 4. The length of the CDR3 is 14 residues. The CDR3 protein is CASSQLTGDYGYTF. CDR3 nucleotide sequence: TGTGCCAGCAGCCAGTTAACAGGGGACTATGGCTACACCTTC.

To note about this clone: An end of the junction differs from the germline gene, which may be a read error. The chain joins TRBV7-2 to TRBJ2-5; weak D call: TRBD2 (5 bases). Germline lookup yields CDR1 SGHTA and CDR2 FQGNSA. CDR3 length: 14 residues. CDR3 in DNA: TGTGCCAGCAGCCTAGCTGGGCAGAAAGAGACCCAGTACTTC. Its translation: CASSLAGQKETQYF.

The chain has TRBV28 and TRBJ2-3, with D possibly being TRBD2 (5 bases). With 3 bases removed from V and 0 bases from J, the gap between germline ends came to 16 bases. This CDR3 has 17 amino acids. Germline CDR1 reads MDHEN; CDR2 reads SYDVKM. CDR3 region: CASSFSGLNPSTDTQYF. The CDR3 DNA reads as TGTGCCAGCAGTTTTTCCGGACTTAACCCTAGCACAGATACGCAGTATTTT.

This chain joins TRBV7-8 and TRBJ2-7; 7 bases agree with TRBD2. In germline, CDR1 is SGHVS, CDR2 FQNEAQ. CDR3 length: 13 amino acids. V lost 9 bases to trimming and J lost 2 bases; unmatched junction nucleotides: 7. CDR3 protein: CASGSSGTYEQYF. The CDR3, as DNA: TGTGCCAGTGGGTCTAGCGGAACCTACGAGCAGTACTTC.

This clone was detected only a few times. The CDR3 DNA reads TGTGCCAGCAGCGCCCTGAACTATGGCTACACCTTC. Translated: CASSALNYGYTF. The rearrangement joins TRBV9 to TRBJ1-2; no clear D gene. Trimming stripped 3 bases from V and 2 bases from J, with 5 bases between. The CDR3 covers 12 residues. Germline CDR1 and CDR2: SGDLS and YYNGEE.